This T cell receptor beta chain derives from a study of cytomegalovirus exposure and HLA in healthy donors. This PCR relied on a set of 60 Vbeta primers and 13 Jbeta primers. As processed by the authors: The authors later counted some 76 million unique TCR beta chains, some 10 million of them shared. Only in-frame clones appear in the TCRdb table, and some are missing; sequencing was by immunoSEQ multiplex PCR. V and J calls and clone size follow that table, whereas D and trimming were derived from the DNA. Counted here are under 200,000 clones, roughly four fifths occurring once; the ten biggest clones make up about 0.89%. Findings and limits, study-wide: Most subjects had HLA-A and HLA-B alleles reportedly predicted accurately by TCR beta sequences. Among TCR beta chains, those listed as cytomegalovirus-associated numbered around 180.

This clone was seen only once. What it binds is unknown. Sequenced input: PBMCs. The sequence derives from a girl aged 2-10 years in good health and CMV-seropositive.

CDR3 loop: CAWSVRVQETQYF. CDR3 coding DNA: TGTGCCTGGAGTGTACGGGTCCAAGAGACCCAGTACTTC. The V call is TRBV30, the J call TRBJ2-5; no clear D gene. Germline V CDR1 and CDR2: GTSNPN, SVGIG (reference sequence). With 0 bases removed from V and 1 base from J, the gap between germline ends came to 6 bases. This CDR3 has 13 residues. Complete variable domain (other parts from reference TRBV30 and TRBJ2-5): SQTIHQWPATLVQPVGSPLSLECTVEGTSNPNLYWYRQAAGRGLQLLFYSVGIGQISSEVPQNLSASRPQDRQFILSSKKLLLSDSGFYLCAWSVRVQETQYFGPGTRLLVL.